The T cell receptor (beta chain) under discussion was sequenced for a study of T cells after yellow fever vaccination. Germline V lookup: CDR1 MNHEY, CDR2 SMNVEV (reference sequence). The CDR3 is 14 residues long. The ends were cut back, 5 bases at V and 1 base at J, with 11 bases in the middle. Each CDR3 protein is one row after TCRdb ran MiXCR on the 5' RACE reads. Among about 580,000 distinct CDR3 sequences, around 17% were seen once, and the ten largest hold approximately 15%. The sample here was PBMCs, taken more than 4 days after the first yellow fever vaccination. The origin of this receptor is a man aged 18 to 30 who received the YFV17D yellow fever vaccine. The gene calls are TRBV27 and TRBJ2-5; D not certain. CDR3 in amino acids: CASSPGRFQETQYF. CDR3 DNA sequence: TGTGCCAGCAGTCCCGGACGGTTCCAAGAGACCCAGTACTTC.